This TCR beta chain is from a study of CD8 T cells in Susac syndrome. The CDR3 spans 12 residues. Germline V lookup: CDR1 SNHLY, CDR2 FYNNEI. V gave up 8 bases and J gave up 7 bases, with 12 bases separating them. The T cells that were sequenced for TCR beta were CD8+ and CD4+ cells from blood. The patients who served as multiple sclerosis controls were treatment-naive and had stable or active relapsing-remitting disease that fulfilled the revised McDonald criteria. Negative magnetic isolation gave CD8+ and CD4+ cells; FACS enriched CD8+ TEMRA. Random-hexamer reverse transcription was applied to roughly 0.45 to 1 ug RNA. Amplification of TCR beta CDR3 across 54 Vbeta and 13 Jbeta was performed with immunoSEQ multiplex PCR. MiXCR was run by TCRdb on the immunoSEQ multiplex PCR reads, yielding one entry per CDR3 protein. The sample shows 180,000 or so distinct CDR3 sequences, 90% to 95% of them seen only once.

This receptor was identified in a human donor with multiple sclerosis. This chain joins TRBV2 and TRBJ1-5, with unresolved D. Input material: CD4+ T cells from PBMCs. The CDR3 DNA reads TGTGCCAGCTGGCGATTAGGGCAGCCCCAGCATTTT. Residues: CASWRLGQPQHF.